This record covers a single T cell receptor (beta chain). Its target is unknown. Some clones are missing from TCRdb's copy, which holds only in-frame ones; the method was immunoSEQ multiplex PCR. In the table there are roughly 120,000 clones, about 86% of which are singletons. This sample is drawn from a study of T cell responses to AZD1222 COVID-19 vaccine. Broader study findings: Researchers report vaccine-associated CD4 TCRs spanning spike, with dominance at 160-218 and 743-854.

The V and J ends lost 5 bases and 0 bases respectively, with 11 bases between them. The CDR3 loop spans 15 amino acids. Germline V lookup: CDR1 SEHNR, CDR2 FQNEAQ (reference sequence). Here the sequenced sample was peripheral blood, taken on day 0 of AZD1222 vaccination. The gene calls are TRBV7-9 and TRBJ1-3; D unclear. This receptor was taken from an adult in good health. The CDR3 loop is CASSTPSISGNTIYF. The CDR3 nucleotides read TGTGCCAGCAGCACTCCTAGCATCTCTGGAAACACCATATATTTT.